This entry is about one T cell receptor beta chain. V was trimmed by 10 bases and J by 5 bases, leaving 18 bases between them. Germline loops: CDR1 MDHEN, CDR2 SYDVKM. This CDR3 spans 13 amino acids. This entry comes from a study of regulatory T cells. Patients, 2 to 39 years old, had expanded memory T-cell proportions. The PCR used 52 TRBV and 13 TRBJ primers. Some clones are missing from TCRdb's copy, which holds only in-frame ones; the method was immunoSEQ multiplex PCR. The sample lists some 20,000 clones, roughly 93% occurring once. The sequencing input was CD8+ T cells sorted from blood. The chain employs TRBV28 and TRBJ2-7; D not resolved. The source of this sequence is a child younger than 10 with CD3G deficiency. The CDR3, as DNA: TGTGCCACCCGAGAGGTCGGGTCTCACGAGCAGTACTTC. Its protein product is CATREVGSHEQYF.